Sequencing of this T cell receptor (beta chain) was carried out in a study of cytomegalovirus exposure and HLA in healthy donors. As for the study in general: Early on, a data release was issued that held tens of millions of unique TCRs from HLA-typed donors. Study-wide points: Among TCR sequences, most were rare, though some public TCRs appeared in many donors. Under in vitro conditions, a few CMV-associated chains were confirmed as specific for CMV antigens. Only CMV serostatus was available as immune exposure information.

The PCR had 60 Vbeta and 13 Jbeta primers. Method: immunoSEQ multiplex PCR; TCRdb's copy keeps in-frame clones and lacks some. The sample shows roughly 140,000 clones, around 78% of them seen only once. Of note for this clone: No antigen is known for it.

V shed 6 bases and J 4 bases; nucleotides not matched to a gene: 3. CDR1 is ENHRY and CDR2 is SYGVKD in the germline V gene. The CDR3 extends over 13 amino acids. The source material was PBMCs. The sequence came from a woman between 18 and 30 years old in good health and CMV-seropositive. The chain carries TRBV10-3 and TRBJ1-5; TRBD1 aligns across 7 bases. CDR3 sequence reads: CAIRRTGNQPQHF. The CDR3 region has the DNA TGTGCCATCAGGAGGACAGGTAATCAGCCCCAGCATTTT.